Listed below are T cell receptor beta chains from one sample, sequenced in a study of blood T cells in healthy people across ages. TCRdb re-analysed the 5' RACE reads in MiXCR, keeping a single row per CDR3 protein. The sample includes 800,000 or so distinct CDR3 sequences, about 25% of them seen just once. These same records also appear under a second study, on T cells of mothers and their children.

The material sequenced was blood. Receptors originate from a boy between 10 and 17 years old in good health. Both conserved end residues are part of each CDR3. The D gene is left open where the match is weak. Size is stated for part of the rows, as once, few or many counts, or as a class when the clone is expanded.

>-|TRBD1|TRBV6-5|TRBJ1-5
CASRGTGINQPQHF
TGTGCCAGCAGGGGGACAGGGATCAATCAGCCCCAGCATTTT
>-|TRBD1|TRBV4-3|TRBJ2-7
CASSHGDRGEQYF
TGCGCCAGCAGCCACGGAGACAGGGGCGAGCAGTACTTC
>few|TRBD1|TRBV6-5|TRBJ1-5
CASSSLTGGNQPQHF
TGTGCCAGCAGTTCCCTAACAGGGGGAAATCAGCCCCAGCATTTT
>-|-|TRBV29-1|TRBJ2-7
CSVDIGSHEQYF
TGCAGCGTTGATATCGGCTCCCACGAGCAGTACTTC
>-|-|TRBV6-6|TRBJ1-4
CASSYGGPNEKLFF
TGTGCCAGCAGTTACGGGGGGCCTAATGAAAAACTGTTTTTT
>-|-|TRBV5-1|TRBJ2-7
CASSLDSLWGNEQYF
TGCGCCAGCAGCTTGGACAGCCTTTGGGGTAACGAGCAGTACTTC
>-|-|TRBV4-1|TRBJ1-6
CASSQAHLDSPLHF
TGCGCCAGCAGCCAAGCGCATTTGGATTCACCCCTCCACTTT
>few|-|TRBV4-1|TRBJ2-1
CASSQETAGSYNEQFF
TGCGCCAGCAGCCAAGAAACCGCGGGCTCCTACAATGAGCAGTTCTTC
>-|-|TRBV20-1|TRBJ1-2
CSAGRDIGYTF
TGCAGTGCTGGTAGGGACATTGGCTACACCTTC
>few|-|TRBV12-3/TRBV12-4|TRBJ1-2
CASSLPRDAPNYGYTF
TGTGCCAGCAGTTTGCCCCGGGACGCCCCTAACTATGGCTACACCTTC
>-|-|TRBV28|TRBJ2-1
CASSGQSLRTYNEQFF
TGTGCCAGCAGCGGACAATCCTTGCGGACATACAATGAGCAGTTCTTC
>few|-|TRBV28|TRBJ2-7
CASSHGYPYEQYF
TGTGCCAGCAGCCACGGGTATCCCTACGAGCAGTACTTC
>-|-|TRBV29-1|TRBJ2-5
CSVGSAQETQYF
TGCAGCGTCGGATCAGCCCAAGAGACCCAGTACTTC
>-|-|TRBV7-9|TRBJ1-1
CASSNRGSTEAFF
TGTGCCAGCAGCAACCGGGGCAGCACTGAAGCTTTCTTT
>-|-|TRBV19|TRBJ2-1
CASSLRLYFLPLAEQFF
TGTGCCAGTAGTCTTCGACTGTACTTCCTACCTTTAGCTGAGCAGTTCTTC
>once|TRBD1|TRBV6-5|TRBJ2-5
CASSRGQAPSYQQYF
TGTGCCAGCAGCCGGGGACAGGCCCCCTCCTACCAGCAGTACTTC
>-|-|TRBV24-1|TRBJ2-5
CATSDLADYQETQYF
TGTGCCACCAGTGATTTGGCGGACTACCAAGAGACCCAGTACTTC
>many|TRBD1|TRBV5-1|TRBJ2-5
CASSTGQGGETQYF
TGCGCCAGCAGCACCGGACAGGGAGGAGAGACCCAGTACTTC
>-|-|TRBV28|TRBJ2-4
CASRKQRAKNIQYF
TGTGCCAGCAGGAAACAGAGAGCCAAAAACATTCAGTACTTC
>-|TRBD1|TRBV2|TRBJ1-2
CASSEVEGAGNYGYTF
TGTGCCAGCAGTGAAGTGGAGGGGGCGGGCAACTATGGCTACACCTTC
>many|TRBD2|TRBV5-1|TRBJ2-5
CASSSRWTSDEETQYF
TGCGCCAGCAGCTCGCGCTGGACTAGCGATGAGGAGACCCAGTACTTC
>few|-|TRBV3-1|TRBJ2-1
CASSRVTGNEQFF
TGTGCCAGCAGCCGAGTTACGGGCAATGAGCAGTTCTTC
>few|-|TRBV7-3|TRBJ2-1
CASSLKRSWDNEQFF
TGTGCCAGCAGCTTAAAGCGGAGCTGGGACAATGAGCAGTTCTTC
>-|TRBD1|TRBV2|TRBJ1-1
CASSTRTGDPTEAFF
TGTGCCAGCAGTACGCGCACAGGGGACCCCACTGAAGCTTTCTTT
>-|TRBD2|TRBV3-1|TRBJ2-7
CASSETSGYEQYF
TGTGCCAGCAGCGAGACTAGCGGATACGAGCAGTACTTC
>-|TRBD1|TRBV10-3|TRBJ2-7
CAISKMTGESYEQYF
TGTGCCATCAGCAAAATGACAGGGGAATCCTACGAGCAGTACTTC
>-|-|TRBV9|TRBJ2-5
CASSVGGGPGETQYF
TGTGCCAGCAGCGTTGGAGGGGGGCCCGGAGAGACCCAGTACTTC
>few|-|TRBV27|TRBJ2-5
CASSLYGVQETQYF
TGTGCCAGCAGTTTATACGGGGTCCAAGAGACCCAGTACTTC
>-|-|TRBV2|TRBJ2-5
CAGGSGAFQETQYF
TGTGCCGGTGGGTCGGGGGCATTTCAAGAGACCCAGTACTTC
>-|-|TRBV28|TRBJ2-7
CASSSVNLYEQYF
TGTGCCAGCAGTTCCGTCAACCTCTACGAGCAGTACTTC
>-|-|TRBV4-1|TRBJ1-1
CASSHSTRYSEAFF
TGCGCCAGCAGCCATTCGACCAGGTATTCTGAAGCTTTCTTT
>-|-|TRBV15|TRBJ2-2
CATSREGTNTGELFF
TGTGCCACCAGCAGAGAGGGGACAAACACCGGGGAGCTGTTTTTT
>few|-|TRBV4-2|TRBJ2-3
CASSQAGRTDTDTQYF
TGTGCCAGCAGCCAAGCTGGTAGGACGGACACAGATACGCAGTATTTT
>few|TRBD1|TRBV28|TRBJ2-5
CASSLIMAGGAETQYF
TGTGCCAGCAGTTTAATAATGGCAGGGGGCGCCGAGACCCAGTACTTC
>-|-|TRBV4-1|TRBJ2-5
CASSQPTRGRNQETQYF
TGCGCCAGCAGCCAACCCACTAGGGGGAGGAATCAGGAGACCCAGTACTTC
>-|TRBD1|TRBV28|TRBJ1-5
CASSPDREYSNQPQHF
TGTGCCAGCAGTCCGGACAGGGAATATAGCAATCAGCCCCAGCATTTT
>-|TRBD2|TRBV19|TRBJ2-1
CASSIREGEQFF
TGTGCCAGTAGTATCAGGGAGGGTGAGCAGTTCTTC
>-|TRBD1|TRBV20-1|TRBJ1-5
CSAREDRGLSNQPQHF
TGCAGTGCTAGAGAGGACAGGGGGCTGAGCAATCAGCCCCAGCATTTT
>few|-|TRBV12-3/TRBV12-4|TRBJ1-2
CASSFLTKTDYGYTF
TGTGCCAGCAGTTTCCTAACTAAGACAGACTATGGCTACACCTTC
>-|-|TRBV18|TRBJ1-4
CASSQDKGTNEKLFF
TGTGCCAGCTCGCAAGACAAAGGAACTAATGAAAAACTGTTTTTT
>-|TRBD1|TRBV6-5|TRBJ2-1
CASSYSTGLDEQFF
TGTGCCAGCAGTTACTCGACAGGGTTGGATGAGCAGTTCTTC
>-|TRBD2|TRBV5-1|TRBJ2-7
CASSLELAGGDEQYF
TGCGCCAGCAGCTTGGAGCTAGCGGGAGGAGACGAGCAGTACTTC
>few|TRBD2|TRBV6-5|TRBJ2-5
CASSYSKLAAQETQYF
TGTGCCAGCAGTTACTCGAAACTAGCGGCCCAAGAGACCCAGTACTTC
>-|TRBD2|TRBV10-3|TRBJ2-1
CAISESSGSDEQFF
TGTGCCATCAGTGAGTCTAGCGGGAGCGATGAGCAGTTCTTC
>many|-|TRBV7-9|TRBJ2-5
CASSEQETQYF
TGTGCCAGCAGCGAACAAGAGACCCAGTACTTC
>-|-|TRBV7-9|TRBJ1-3
CASSETGISSGNTIYF
TGTGCCAGCAGCGAGACCGGGATTAGCTCTGGAAACACCATATATTTT
>-|-|TRBV25-1|TRBJ1-2
CASSEFGGGYTF
TGTGCCAGCAGTGAATTTGGGGGTGGCTACACCTTC
>-|TRBD1|TRBV28|TRBJ2-2
CASRYDQGAGTGELFF
TGTGCCAGCAGATATGACCAGGGGGCAGGGACCGGGGAGCTGTTTTTT
>few|TRBD1|TRBV4-3|TRBJ2-5
CASSQLRGQQETQYF
TGCGCCAGCAGCCAATTGAGGGGACAGCAAGAGACCCAGTACTTC
>few|TRBD1|TRBV12-3/TRBV12-4|TRBJ1-2
CASSQLRDRGNYGYTF
TGTGCCAGCAGTCAACTCCGGGACAGGGGAAACTATGGCTACACCTTC
>few|TRBD2|TRBV5-1|TRBJ2-1
CASSYLAGGGYNEQFF
TGCGCCAGCAGCTACCTAGCGGGAGGGGGCTACAATGAGCAGTTCTTC
>few|-|TRBV7-7|TRBJ1-1
CASSPLIGTEAFF
TGTGCTAGCAGCCCCCTCATTGGAACTGAAGCTTTCTTT
>few|-|TRBV13|TRBJ2-5
CASSLRASSETQYF
TGTGCCAGCAGCTTAAGGGCTAGCTCAGAGACCCAGTACTTC